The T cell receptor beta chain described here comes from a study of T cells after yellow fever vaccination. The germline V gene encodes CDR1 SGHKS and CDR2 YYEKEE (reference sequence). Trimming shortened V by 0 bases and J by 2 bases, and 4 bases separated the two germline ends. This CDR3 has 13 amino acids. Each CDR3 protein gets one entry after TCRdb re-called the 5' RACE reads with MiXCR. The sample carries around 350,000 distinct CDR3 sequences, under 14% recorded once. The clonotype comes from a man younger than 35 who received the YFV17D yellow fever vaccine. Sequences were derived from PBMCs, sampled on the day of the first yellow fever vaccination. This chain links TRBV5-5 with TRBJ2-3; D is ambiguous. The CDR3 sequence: CASSLDDTDTQYF. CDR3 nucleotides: TGTGCCAGCAGCTTGGACGACACAGATACGCAGTATTTT.